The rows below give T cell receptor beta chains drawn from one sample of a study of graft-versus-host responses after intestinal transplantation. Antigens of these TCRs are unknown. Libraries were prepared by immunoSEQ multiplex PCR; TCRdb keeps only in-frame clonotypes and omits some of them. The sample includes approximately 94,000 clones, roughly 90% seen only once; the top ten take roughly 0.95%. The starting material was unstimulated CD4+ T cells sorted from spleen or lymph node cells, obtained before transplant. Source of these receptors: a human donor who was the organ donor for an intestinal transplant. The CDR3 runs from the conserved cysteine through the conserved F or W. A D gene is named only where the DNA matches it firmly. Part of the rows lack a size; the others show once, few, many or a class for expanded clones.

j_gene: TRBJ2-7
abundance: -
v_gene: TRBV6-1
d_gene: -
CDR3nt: TGTGCCAGCCTGGGGGTCTCCTACGAGCAGTACTTC
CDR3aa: CASLGVSYEQYF

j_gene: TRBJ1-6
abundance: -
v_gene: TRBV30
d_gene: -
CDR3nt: TGTGCCTGGAGTGAGGGGTTGGGTTCACCCCTCCACTTT
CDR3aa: CAWSEGLGSPLHF

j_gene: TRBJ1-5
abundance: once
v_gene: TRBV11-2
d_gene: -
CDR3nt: TGTGCCAGCAGCTTAGCTGTAAGTCAGCCCCAGCATTTT
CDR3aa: CASSLAVSQPQHF

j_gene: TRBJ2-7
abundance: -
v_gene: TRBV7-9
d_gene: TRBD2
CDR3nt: TGTGCCAGCAGCTCACCGACTAGCGGACCCTCATACGAGCAGTACTTC
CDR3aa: CASSSPTSGPSYEQYF

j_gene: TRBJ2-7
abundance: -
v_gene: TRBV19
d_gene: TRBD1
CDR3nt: TGTGCCAGTAGGAACAGGGGGAACCACGAGCAGTACTTC
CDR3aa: CASRNRGNHEQYF

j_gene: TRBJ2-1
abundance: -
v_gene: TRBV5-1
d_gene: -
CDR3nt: TGCGCCAGCAGCTCGGCAGCGGGCAATGAGCAGTTCTTC
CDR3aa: CASSSAAGNEQFF

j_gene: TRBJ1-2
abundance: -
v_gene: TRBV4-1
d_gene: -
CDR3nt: TGCGCCAGCAGCCAGCTGACCCGGCATGGCTACACCTTC
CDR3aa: CASSQLTRHGYTF

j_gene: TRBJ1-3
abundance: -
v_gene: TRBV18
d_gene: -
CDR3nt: TGTGCCAGCTCACCAATCACAGGGTCCGCTGGAAACACCATATATTTT
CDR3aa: CASSPITGSAGNTIYF

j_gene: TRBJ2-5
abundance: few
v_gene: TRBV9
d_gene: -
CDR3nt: TGTGCCAGCAGCCCACTGGGACGATCAAGACAAGAGACCCAGTACTTC
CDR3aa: CASSPLGRSRQETQYF

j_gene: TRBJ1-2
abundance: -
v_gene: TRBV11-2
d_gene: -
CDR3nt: TGTGCCAGCAGCATTCTCGGGGGGAAGTATGGCTACACCTTC
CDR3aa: CASSILGGKYGYTF

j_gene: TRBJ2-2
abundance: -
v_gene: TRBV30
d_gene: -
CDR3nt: TGTGCCTGGAGTGTATTGGTCAGGGCGAACACCGGGGAGCTGTTTTTT
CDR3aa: CAWSVLVRANTGELFF

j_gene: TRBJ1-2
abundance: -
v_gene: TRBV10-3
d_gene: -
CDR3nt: TGTGCCATCAGTGAAACGGCAGGGACCTATGGCTACACCTTC
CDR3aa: CAISETAGTYGYTF

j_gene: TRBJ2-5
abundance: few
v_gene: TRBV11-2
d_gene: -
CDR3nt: TGTGCCAGCAGCGCGCTCGGCGAGACCCAGTACTTC
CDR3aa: CASSALGETQYF

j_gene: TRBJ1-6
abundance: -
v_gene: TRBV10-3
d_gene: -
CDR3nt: TGTGCCATCAGTGCGGAGGGGGTCTATTCACCCCTCCACTTT
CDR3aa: CAISAEGVYSPLHF

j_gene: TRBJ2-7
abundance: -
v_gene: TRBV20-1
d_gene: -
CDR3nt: TGCAGTGCTAGTCTAGGGAGGGAGCAGTACTTC
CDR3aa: CSASLGREQYF

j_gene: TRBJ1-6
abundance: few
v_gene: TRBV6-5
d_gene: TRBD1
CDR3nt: TGTGCCAGCAGTTACGGTCAGGGGGGTAATTCACCCCTCCACTTT
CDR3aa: CASSYGQGGNSPLHF

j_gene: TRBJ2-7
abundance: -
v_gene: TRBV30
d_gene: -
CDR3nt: TGTGCCTGGAGTACCTACAGGGCGGACGAGCAGTACTTC
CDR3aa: CAWSTYRADEQYF

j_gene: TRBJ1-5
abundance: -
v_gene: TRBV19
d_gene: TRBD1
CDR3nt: TGTGCCAGTAGTATTACAGGGGGCAGGGGCAATCAGCCCCAGCATTTT
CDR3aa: CASSITGGRGNQPQHF

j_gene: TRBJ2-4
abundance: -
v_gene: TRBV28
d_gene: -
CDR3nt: TGTGCCAGCAGTTTATATGGGGGATCCAAAAACATTCAGTACTTC
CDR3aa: CASSLYGGSKNIQYF

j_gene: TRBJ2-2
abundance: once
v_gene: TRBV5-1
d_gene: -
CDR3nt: TGCGCCAGCAGCTTGGGATTGTTCAGGGGAGGTGGCACCGGGGAGCTGTTTTTT
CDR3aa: CASSLGLFRGGGTGELFF

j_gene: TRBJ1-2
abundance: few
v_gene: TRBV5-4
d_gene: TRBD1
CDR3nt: TGTGCCAGCAGCCTTACAGGGGTAGCAGGCTATGGCTACACCTTC
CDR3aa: CASSLTGVAGYGYTF

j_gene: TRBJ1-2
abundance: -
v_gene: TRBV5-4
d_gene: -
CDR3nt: TGTGCCAGCAGCCGAGGGGATTTCTATGGCTACACCTTC
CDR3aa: CASSRGDFYGYTF

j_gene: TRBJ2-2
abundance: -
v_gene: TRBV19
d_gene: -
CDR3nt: TGTGCCAGTAGTTCCATTACCCGTGGTCGAGGGGAGCTGTTTTTT
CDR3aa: CASSSITRGRGELFF

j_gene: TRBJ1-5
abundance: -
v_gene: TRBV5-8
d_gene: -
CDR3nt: TGTGCCAGCAGCTTGGGACATAGCAATCAGCCCCAGCATTTT
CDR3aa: CASSLGHSNQPQHF

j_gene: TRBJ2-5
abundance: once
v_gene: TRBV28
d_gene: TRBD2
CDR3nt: TGTGCCAGCAGTTTAAGCGGGGGGGCGGAGACCCAGTACTTC
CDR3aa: CASSLSGGAETQYF

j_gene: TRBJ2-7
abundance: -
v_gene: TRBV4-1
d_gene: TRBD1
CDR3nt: TGCGCCAGCAGCCAACCCGGGACAGGGGCCAACGAGCAGTACTTC
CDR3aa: CASSQPGTGANEQYF

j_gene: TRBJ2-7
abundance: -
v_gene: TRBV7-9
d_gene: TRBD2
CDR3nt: TGTGCCAGCAGCTTAGAGGGCGGCGGGGGATACGAGCAGTACTTC
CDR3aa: CASSLEGGGGYEQYF

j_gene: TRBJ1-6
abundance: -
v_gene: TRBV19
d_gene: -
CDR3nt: TGTGCCAGTAGCGGTTTAGGGGATTCACCCCTCCACTTT
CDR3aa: CASSGLGDSPLHF

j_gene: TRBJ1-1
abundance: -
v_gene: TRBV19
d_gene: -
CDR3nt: TGTGCCAGTAGTGTCGACTCAGGCGGCACTGAAGCTTTCTTT
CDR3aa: CASSVDSGGTEAFF

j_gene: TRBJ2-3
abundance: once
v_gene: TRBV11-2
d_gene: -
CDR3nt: TGTGCCAGCAGCTTGCGAGATACGCAGTATTTT
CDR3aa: CASSLRDTQYF

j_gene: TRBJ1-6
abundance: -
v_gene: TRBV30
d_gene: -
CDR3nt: TGTGCCTGGAGTGTACTTATTGTAGGGGTTTCGTCCCTCCACTTT
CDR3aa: CAWSVLIVGVSSLHF

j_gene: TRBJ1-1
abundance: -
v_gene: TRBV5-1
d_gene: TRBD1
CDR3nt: TGCGCCAGCAGACCCGACGGACAGGGCTTTCCTGAAGCTTTCTTT
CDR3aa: CASRPDGQGFPEAFF

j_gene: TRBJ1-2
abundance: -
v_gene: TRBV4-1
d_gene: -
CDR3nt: TGCGCCAGCAGCCAAGGGGACTTGACAGGAAACTATGGCTACACCTTC
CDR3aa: CASSQGDLTGNYGYTF

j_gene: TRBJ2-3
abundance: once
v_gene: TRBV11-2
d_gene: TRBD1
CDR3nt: TGTGCCAGCAGCTCGAGCGACAGGGACCCCACAGATACGCAGTATTTT
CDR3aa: CASSSSDRDPTDTQYF

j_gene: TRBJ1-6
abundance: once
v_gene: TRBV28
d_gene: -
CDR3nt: TGTGCCAGCAGTTGGAAATATAATTCACCCCTCCACTTT
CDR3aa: CASSWKYNSPLHF

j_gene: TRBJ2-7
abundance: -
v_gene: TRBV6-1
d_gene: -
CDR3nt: TGTGCCAGCAGTTTTGGGTGGAGCTCCTACGAGCAGTACTTC
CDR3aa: CASSFGWSSYEQYF

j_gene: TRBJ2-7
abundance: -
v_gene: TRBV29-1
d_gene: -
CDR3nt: TGCAGCGTTGAATGCCTAGCGTTTTCCTACGAGCAGTACTTC
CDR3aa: CSVECLAFSYEQYF

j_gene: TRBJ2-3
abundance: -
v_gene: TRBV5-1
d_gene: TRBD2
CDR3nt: TGCGCCAGCACCACCGGGGGGGCTACAGATACGCAGTATTTT
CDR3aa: CASTTGGATDTQYF

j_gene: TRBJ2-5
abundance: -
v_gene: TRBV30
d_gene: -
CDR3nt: TGTGCCTGGAGTGTAGATCGGACGTCCCAAGAGACCCAGTACTTC
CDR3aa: CAWSVDRTSQETQYF

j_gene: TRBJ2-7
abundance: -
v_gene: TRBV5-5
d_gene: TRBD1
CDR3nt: TGTGCCAGCAAATATTTGGGACAGGGGGACCAGTACTTC
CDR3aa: CASKYLGQGDQYF

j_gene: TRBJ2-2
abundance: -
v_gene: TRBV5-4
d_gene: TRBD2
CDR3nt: TGTGCCAGCAGCCCGGGGACTAGCGGGGGGGCGAACACCGGGGAGCTGTTTTTT
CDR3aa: CASSPGTSGGANTGELFF

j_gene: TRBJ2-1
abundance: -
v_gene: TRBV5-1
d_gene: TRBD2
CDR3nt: TGCGCCAGCAGCCACAATTGGCGGGGGTTCTACAATGAGCAGTTCTTC
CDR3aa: CASSHNWRGFYNEQFF

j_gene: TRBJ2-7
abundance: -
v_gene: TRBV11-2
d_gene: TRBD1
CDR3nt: TGTGCCAGCAGCTTAGATAGGACAGGGTACGAGCAGTACTTC
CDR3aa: CASSLDRTGYEQYF

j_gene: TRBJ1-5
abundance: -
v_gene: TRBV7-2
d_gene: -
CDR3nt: TGTGCCAGCAGCTTAGCGTCCAAGCCTAGCAATCAGCCCCAGCATTTT
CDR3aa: CASSLASKPSNQPQHF

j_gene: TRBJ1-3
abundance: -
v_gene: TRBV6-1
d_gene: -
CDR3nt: TGTGCCAGCTCCCTTCGGACGGGAAACACCATATATTTT
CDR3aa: CASSLRTGNTIYF

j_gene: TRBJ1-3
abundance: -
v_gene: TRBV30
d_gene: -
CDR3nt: TGTGCCTGGAGTGTACTACCCACGGGATCTGGAAACACCATATATTTT
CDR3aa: CAWSVLPTGSGNTIYF

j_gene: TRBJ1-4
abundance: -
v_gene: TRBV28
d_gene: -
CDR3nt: TGTGCCAGCAGGAATCCCGGGTTTCTGGGGGAAAAACTGTTTTTT
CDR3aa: CASRNPGFLGEKLFF

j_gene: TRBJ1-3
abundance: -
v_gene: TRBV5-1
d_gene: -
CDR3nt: TGCGCCAGCAGCTACGGCAGCCCTGGAAACACCATATATTTT
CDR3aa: CASSYGSPGNTIYF

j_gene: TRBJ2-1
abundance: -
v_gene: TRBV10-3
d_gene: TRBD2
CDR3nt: TGTGCCACCGTAAGCGGGGGTGATTCCTACAATGAGCAGTTCTTC
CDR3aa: CATVSGGDSYNEQFF

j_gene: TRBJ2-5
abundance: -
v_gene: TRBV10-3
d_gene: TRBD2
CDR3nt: TGTGCCATCGGGCGGGGGGACCAAGAGACCCAGTACTTC
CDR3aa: CAIGRGDQETQYF

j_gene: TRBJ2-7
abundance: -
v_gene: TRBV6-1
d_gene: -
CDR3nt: TGTGCCAGCAGTGGACAGCAGTCCTCCTACGAGCAGTACTTC
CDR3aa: CASSGQQSSYEQYF

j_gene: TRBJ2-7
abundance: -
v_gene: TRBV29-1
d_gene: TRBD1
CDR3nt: TGCAGCGTCACACTGGACAGGGCTTCATACGAGCAGTACTTC
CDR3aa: CSVTLDRASYEQYF

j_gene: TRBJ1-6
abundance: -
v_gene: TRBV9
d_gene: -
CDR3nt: TGTGCCAGCAGCGTAGGGGTTGGAAGGGTAGGGGCGAATTCACCCCTCCACTTT
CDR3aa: CASSVGVGRVGANSPLHF

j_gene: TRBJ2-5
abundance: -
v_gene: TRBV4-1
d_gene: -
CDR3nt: TGCGCCAGCAGCCAAGTCCCGGGGTGGGGGTCTCAAGAGACCCAGTACTTC
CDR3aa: CASSQVPGWGSQETQYF

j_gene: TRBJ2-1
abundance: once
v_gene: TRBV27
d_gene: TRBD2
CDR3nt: TGTGCCAGCAGTTTGCTAGCGGGGGGGATCGGCTACAATGAGCAGTTCTTC
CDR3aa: CASSLLAGGIGYNEQFF

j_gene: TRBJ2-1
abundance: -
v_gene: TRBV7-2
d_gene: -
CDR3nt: TGTGCCAGCAGCTTCCTTGCGGGGGCCCCCAATGAGCAGTTCTTC
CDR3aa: CASSFLAGAPNEQFF

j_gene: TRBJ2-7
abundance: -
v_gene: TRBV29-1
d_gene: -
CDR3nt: TGCAGCGTTGAAGATTCCGCCCCCGGGACCCACTACGAGCAGTACTTC
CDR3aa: CSVEDSAPGTHYEQYF

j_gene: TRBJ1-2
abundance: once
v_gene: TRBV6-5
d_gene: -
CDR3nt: TGTGCCAGCAGTTACACCCCAGGTGGTTTTAACTATGGCTACACCTTC
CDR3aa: CASSYTPGGFNYGYTF

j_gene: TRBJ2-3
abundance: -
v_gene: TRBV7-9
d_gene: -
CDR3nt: TGTGCCAGCACGAGAGACAGGTTCACAGATACGCAGTATTTT
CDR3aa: CASTRDRFTDTQYF

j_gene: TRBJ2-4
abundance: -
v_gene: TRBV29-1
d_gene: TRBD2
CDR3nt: TGCAGCGTAGCTAGCGGGGGGGTATTGGACATTCAGTACTTC
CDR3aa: CSVASGGVLDIQYF